Each of the 26 T cell receptor beta chains below was sequenced from the same sample in a study of T cells after yellow fever vaccination. TCRdb fed the 5' RACE reads into MiXCR, producing one record per CDR3 protein. Of about 350,000 distinct CDR3 sequences listed, about an eighth are singletons. The input for sequencing was CD4+ T cells sorted from PBMCs, taken 15 days after the yellow fever booster vaccination. These receptors were collected from a young man who received the YFV17D yellow fever vaccine.

The V and J genes are TRBV6-5 and TRBJ2-3; 7 bases match TRBD2. The CDR3 is 14 residues long. The trim removed 0 bases at V and 6 bases at J, leaving 3 bases unmatched. Germline CDR1 MNHEY, CDR2 SVGAGI. CDR3 in DNA: TGTGCCAGCAGTTACTCCCTAGCGGTGGATACGCAGTATTTT. Protein: CASSYSLAVDTQYF.

This clonotype was counted between two and nine times. The gene calls are TRBV9 and TRBJ2-1; D uncertain. This CDR3 region has 14 residues. CDR1 and CDR2 from the germline V gene are SGDLS and YYNGEE. With 3 bases removed from V and 9 bases from J, the gap between germline ends came to 16 bases. CDR3 in amino acids: CASSATFAISEQFF. CDR3 DNA: TGTGCCAGCAGCGCTACCTTTGCTATCAGTGAGCAGTTCTTC. Drawing the rest from reference TRBV9 and TRBJ2-1, the complete variable domain is DSGVTQTPKHLITATGQRVTLRCSPRSGDLSVYWYQQSLDQGLQFLIQYYNGEERAKGNILERFSAQQFPDLHSELNLSSLELGDSALYFCASSATFAISEQFFGPGTRLTVL.

This clonotype was counted only a few times. This rearrangement joins TRBV4-2 to TRBJ2-1; 10 positions match TRBD2. CDR1 is LGHNA, CDR2 YNFKEQ, per germline. V dropped 3 bases and J dropped 5; count of bases not matched to a gene: 7. The CDR3 runs to 16 residues. The CDR3, as DNA: TGTGCCAGCAGCCATAATCCCAGCGGGGGGGACAATGAGCAGTTCTTC. It codes for CASSHNPSGGDNEQFF.

This clonotype was observed many times. The V gene is TRBV18, the J gene TRBJ1-1, with D unclear. The germline V gene has CDR1 KGHSH and CDR2 LQKENI. Deletions cut 2 bases from V and 0 bases from J, with 7 bases between. This CDR3 contains 14 residues. CDR3 nucleotides: TGTGCCAGCTCACCAAGGACTGTGAACACTGAAGCTTTCTTT. This encodes CASSPRTVNTEAFF. Looking up the rest from reference TRBV18 and TRBJ1-1 gives the full variable domain: NAGVMQNPRHLVRRRGQEARLRCSPMKGHSHVYWYRQLPEEGLKFMVYLQKENIIDESGMPKERFSAEFPKEGPSILRIQQVVRGDSAAYFCASSPRTVNTEAFFGQGTRLTVV.

This clonotype was counted between two and nine times. The chain recombines TRBV12-3 or TRBV12-4 with TRBJ2-7; TRBD1 is a possible D gene (5 bases). The CDR3 totals 14 residues. V was cut by 3 bases and J by 7 bases, with 16 bases left in between. The CDR3: CASSFRETTKEQYF. The CDR3 DNA follows: TGTGCCAGCAGTTTCAGGGAAACCACAAAAGAGCAGTACTTC.

J is TRBJ2-5 and V is TRBV12-3 or TRBV12-4, with TRBD2 matching 9 bases. The CDR3 runs 13 residues. The J segment lost 4 bases and the V segment lost 7 bases, leaving 4 bases of the junction unmatched. CDR3 loop: CASNLGLAETQYF. The CDR3 nucleotides read TGTGCCAGCAACCTGGGACTAGCAGAGACCCAGTACTTC.

This clonotype has a handful of counts. This chain joins TRBV2 and TRBJ2-3; D may be TRBD2 (6 bases). This CDR3 has 14 amino acids. Germline CDR1 and CDR2: SNHLY and FYNNEI. V gave up 6 bases and J gave up 6 bases, with 16 bases separating them. The CDR3 here is CASRPRGSIDTQYF. As DNA, the CDR3 is TGTGCCAGCAGGCCCCGGGGGAGCATCGATACGCAGTATTTT.

The CDR3 sequence: CSGTTGGGTEAFF. The CDR3 nucleotides are TGCAGCGGAACGACAGGGGGCGGAACTGAAGCTTTCTTT. The chain is built from TRBV29-1 and TRBJ1-1; 10 nucleotides agree with TRBD1. Germline V gene lookup returns CDR1 SQVTM and CDR2 ANQGSEA. The J segment lost 5 bases and the V segment lost 7 bases, leaving 7 bases of the junction unmatched. The CDR3 extends over 13 amino acids.

This clonotype was seen more than once but under ten times. The V gene is TRBV4-2, the J gene TRBJ2-5, with 8 positions matching TRBD2. Trimming removed 4 bases from V and 5 bases from J; junction bases left unmatched: 12. This CDR3 has 16 amino acids. Germline assignment: CDR1 LGHNA and CDR2 YNFKEQ. DNA of the CDR3: TGTGCCAGCAGCCCGGGGGGGGGCCAGTTTGTTGAGACCCAGTACTTC. As protein: CASSPGGGQFVETQYF.

The sample holds a few counts of this clonotype. CDR3 loop: CASSFGGAETQYF. In DNA, the CDR3 is TGTGCCAGCAGTTTTGGGGGAGCAGAGACCCAGTACTTC. V gene TRBV12-3 or TRBV12-4 combines with J gene TRBJ2-5; perhaps D is TRBD1 or TRBD2 (5 bases each). Trimming stripped 3 bases from V and 4 bases from J, with 9 bases between. The CDR3 runs 13 residues.

V is TRBV5-1 and J is TRBJ2-2, with D uncertain. The CDR3 runs 15 residues. V lost 0 bases, J lost 0 bases, and 6 bases lay in between. Germline assignment: CDR1 SGHRS and CDR2 YFSETQ. CDR3 nucleotides: TGCGCCAGCAGCTTGGTGGTCCCGAACACCGGGGAGCTGTTTTTT. Residues: CASSLVVPNTGELFF.

This clonotype was seen more than once but under ten times. The chain joins TRBV2 to TRBJ1-1, with 8 positions matching TRBD1. The CDR3 is 15 amino acids. Germline V gene data show CDR1 as SNHLY and CDR2 as FYNNEI. J lost 3 bases, V lost 4 bases, and 7 bases had no gene match. CDR3 residues: CASSASGGPYTEAFF. In DNA, the CDR3 is TGTGCCAGCAGTGCGTCAGGGGGCCCATACACTGAAGCTTTCTTT.

This clonotype has more than one count but fewer than ten. V gene TRBV2 combines with J gene TRBJ1-1; the D gene is possibly TRBD1 (5 bases). Germline V gives CDR1 SNHLY, CDR2 FYNNEI. V lost 11 bases to trimming and J lost 1 base, with 14 bases between them. The CDR3 is 13 residues long. CDR3 in amino acids: CAGTQNANTEAFF. For the CDR3, the DNA is TGTGCCGGGACTCAAAACGCGAACACTGAAGCTTTCTTT.

The rearrangement joins TRBV9 to TRBJ1-5; D unresolved. The CDR3 spans 14 residues. Trimming pared 1 base from V and 9 bases from J, leaving 14 bases between. Looked up from germline, CDR1 is SGDLS and CDR2 is YYNGEE. CDR3 sequence: CASSVIGGVGPQHF. CDR3 bases: TGTGCCAGCAGCGTAATAGGAGGAGTGGGGCCCCAGCATTTT. The entire variable domain, with the rest obtained from reference TRBV9 and TRBJ1-5, is as follows: DSGVTQTPKHLITATGQRVTLRCSPRSGDLSVYWYQQSLDQGLQFLIQYYNGEERAKGNILERFSAQQFPDLHSELNLSSLELGDSALYFCASSVIGGVGPQHFGDGTRLSIL.

The table lists this clonotype with a few counts. V usage is TRBV6-1 and J usage is TRBJ1-4; TRBD1 might be the D (5 bases). This CDR3 spans 13 amino acids. Germline V gives CDR1 MNHNS, CDR2 SASEGT. V lost 7 bases and J 5 bases, leaving 11 bases between the germline ends. CDR3 DNA: TGTGCCAGCAAACGGGACCTCAATGAAAAACTGTTTTTT. It translates to CASKRDLNEKLFF.

This clonotype was detected only a few times. The genes are TRBV13 and TRBJ1-5; maybe TRBD1 (6 bases). CDR3 size: 13 residues. Germline V CDR1 and CDR2: PRHDT, FYEKMQ (reference sequence). V lost 4 bases and J lost 6, with 10 bases in between. The CDR3 sequence is CASSYQGIQPQHF. The CDR3 nucleotides are TGTGCCAGCAGCTACCAGGGGATTCAGCCCCAGCATTTT.

This clonotype was observed at least ten times. V gene TRBV29-1 combines with J gene TRBJ2-5, with D perhaps TRBD1 (6 bases). This CDR3 contains 14 residues. Germline CDR1 SQVTM, CDR2 ANQGSEA. Trimming removed 3 bases from V and 5 bases from J, with 16 bases in between. DNA for the CDR3: TGCAGCGTTGACCAACAGGGTACGGGGGAGACCCAGTACTTC. It yields the protein CSVDQQGTGETQYF.

The rearrangement uses TRBV7-3 and TRBJ2-5; 11 nucleotides match TRBD2. V shed 1 base, J shed 2 bases, and the junction held 6 bases outside the gene matches. Germline CDR1 and CDR2: SGHTA and FQGTGA. This CDR3 contains 17 residues. The CDR3: CASSLNPLAGGQETQYF. The CDR3 DNA follows: TGTGCCAGCAGCTTAAACCCCCTAGCGGGGGGACAAGAGACCCAGTACTTC. The full variable domain, with the rest looked up from reference TRBV7-3 and TRBJ2-5, is GAGVSQTPSNKVTEKGKYVELRCDPISGHTALYWYRQSLGQGPEFLIYFQGTGAADDSGLPNDRFFAVRPEGSVSTLKIQRTERGDSAVYLCASSLNPLAGGQETQYFGPGTRLLVL.

The V and J genes are TRBV5-1 and TRBJ2-6, with no clear D. CDR1 is SGHRS and CDR2 is YFSETQ in the germline V gene. V was cut by 4 bases and J by 7 bases, with 9 bases left in between. This CDR3 comprises 13 residues. CDR3 DNA: TGCGCCAGCAGCCCCCTCGGAGCCAACGTCCTGACTTTC. Protein product: CASSPLGANVLTF.

The rearrangement links TRBV6-4 to TRBJ2-5; 9 nucleotides align to TRBD2. The V gene's germline CDR1 is MRHNA and CDR2 SNTAGT. V lost 4 bases and J lost 2; bases outside the gene matches: 5. The CDR3 consists of 15 residues. CDR3 sequence reads: CASSVSGGLQETQYF. The CDR3, as DNA: TGTGCCAGCAGTGTTAGCGGGGGCCTGCAAGAGACCCAGTACTTC.

This chain uses TRBV27 with TRBJ2-3; a weak D match, TRBD2 (7 bases). CDR3 size: 16 residues. Germline loops: CDR1 MNHEY, CDR2 SMNVEV (reference sequence). V lost 4 bases and J lost 5, with 19 bases in between. The CDR3 loop reads CASSSLGGGARDTQYF. The DNA of the CDR3 is TGTGCCAGCAGTTCCCTGGGGGGGGGCGCCCGAGATACGCAGTATTTT.

This sequence joins TRBV5-1 and TRBJ2-5, with 7 positions matching TRBD1. V trimming: 4 bases; J trimming: 1 base; junction bases outside the gene matches: 10. CDR1 and CDR2 (germline): SGHRS, YFSETQ. The length of the CDR3 is 16 residues. The CDR3 here is CASSATGVIGQETQYF. CDR3 DNA sequence: TGCGCCAGCAGCGCTACAGGGGTAATTGGCCAAGAGACCCAGTACTTC.

This clonotype was counted a few times. The chain recombines TRBV5-6 with TRBJ1-6; D ambiguous. The CDR3 contains 16 residues. V shed 3 bases and J shed 7 bases, with 17 bases lying between them. Germline CDR1 reads SGHDT; CDR2 reads YYEEEE. The CDR3 spells CASSSGPPMINSPLHF. As DNA, the CDR3 is TGTGCCAGCAGCTCCGGACCGCCGATGATCAATTCACCCCTCCACTTT.

The rearrangement uses TRBV7-9 and TRBJ1-2; D not resolved. Germline loops: CDR1 SEHNR, CDR2 FQNEAQ (reference sequence). The CDR3 length is 16 residues. Trimming stripped 5 bases from V and 4 bases from J, with 20 bases between. The CDR3 region has the DNA TGTGCCAGCAGCGAAACGCTGCGGGCGGGGAGCTATGGCTACACCTTC. Translated, it gives CASSETLRAGSYGYTF.

Ten or more counts support this clonotype. This rearrangement joins TRBV4-3 to TRBJ1-4; 9 nucleotides line up with TRBD1. The germline CDR1 and CDR2 sequences are LGHNA and YSLEER. The CDR3 has 15 residues. V was pared by 1 base and J by 8 bases, with 5 bases of the junction left unmatched. The CDR3 DNA reads TGCGCCAGCAGCCAAGGGGACAGGGAAAGGGAAAAACTGTTTTTT. The encoded protein is CASSQGDREREKLFF.

This clonotype showed up just a few times. V gene TRBV20-1 combines with J gene TRBJ2-7; D gene ambiguous. The germline V and J ends were trimmed by 4 bases and 3 bases, with 7 bases remaining between them. This CDR3 is built from 11 residues. CDR1 is DFQATT, CDR2 SNEGSKA, per germline (reference sequence). The CDR3 DNA sequence: TGCAGTGCTACGACGGGCTACGAGCAGTACTTC. Translated, it gives CSATTGYEQYF.